This TCR beta chain is drawn from a study of blood T cell repertoires in COVID-19. Across the whole study: The analysed material was cDNA or gDNA that came from T cells, B-cell-depleted T cells, or PBMCs.

V was cut by 3 bases and J by 11 bases, with 17 bases left in between. There are 14 residues in the CDR3. The germline V gene encodes CDR1 LNHNV and CDR2 YYDKDF (reference sequence). Study processing details: Counts of nucleated cells, estimated from reference gene primer amplification, were obtained. Sequencing was performed with immunoSEQ multiplex PCR; in TCRdb, only in-frame clones are kept and a portion is missing. That table furnishes V, J and clone size, whereas the DNA furnished D and trimming. The table includes 300,000 to 350,000 clones, roughly 89% detected once. Those who participated ranged in age from about 18 to 89 years and resided in approximately 26 US areas. Recovered status applied to Cohort 3 donors who had two consecutive negative PCRs. It also applied to those with clearance or with symptom resolution.

This clonotype originated in a woman between 18 and 30 years old who had recovered from COVID-19. This chain connects TRBV15 to TRBJ1-5; a weak D match, TRBD1 (5 bases). Sequencing was performed on PBMCs or T cells enriched from blood (not recorded which). CDR3 nucleotides: TGTGCCACCAGCAGTGGACCCGGGGAGGGGTCCCAGCATTTT. Protein product: CATSSGPGEGSQHF.